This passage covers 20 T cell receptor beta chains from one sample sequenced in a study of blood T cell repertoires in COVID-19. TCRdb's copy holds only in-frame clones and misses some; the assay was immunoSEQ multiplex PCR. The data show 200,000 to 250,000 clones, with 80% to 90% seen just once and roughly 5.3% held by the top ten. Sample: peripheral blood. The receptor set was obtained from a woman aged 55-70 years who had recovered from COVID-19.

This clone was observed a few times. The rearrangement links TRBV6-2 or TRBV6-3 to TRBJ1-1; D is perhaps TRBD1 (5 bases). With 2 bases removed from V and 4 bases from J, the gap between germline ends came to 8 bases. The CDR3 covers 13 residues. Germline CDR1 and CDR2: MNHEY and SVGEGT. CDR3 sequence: CASSYGGGTEAFF. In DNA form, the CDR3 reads TGTGCCAGCAGTTACGGGGGGGGCACTGAAGCTTTCTTT.

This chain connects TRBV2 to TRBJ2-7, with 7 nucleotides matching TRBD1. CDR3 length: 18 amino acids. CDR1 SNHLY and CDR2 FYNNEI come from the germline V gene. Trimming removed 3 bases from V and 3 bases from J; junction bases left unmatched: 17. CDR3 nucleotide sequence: TGTGCCAGCAGTGATCCGGACAGGTTAGTTCCTCTACGCTACGAGCAGTACTTC. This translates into CASSDPDRLVPLRYEQYF.

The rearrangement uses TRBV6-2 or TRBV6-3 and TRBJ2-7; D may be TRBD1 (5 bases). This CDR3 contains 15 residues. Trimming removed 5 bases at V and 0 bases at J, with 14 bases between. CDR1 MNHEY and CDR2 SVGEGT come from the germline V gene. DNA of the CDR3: TGTGCCAGCAGTATACAGGCGTATCCCTCCTACGAGCAGTACTTC. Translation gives CASSIQAYPSYEQYF.

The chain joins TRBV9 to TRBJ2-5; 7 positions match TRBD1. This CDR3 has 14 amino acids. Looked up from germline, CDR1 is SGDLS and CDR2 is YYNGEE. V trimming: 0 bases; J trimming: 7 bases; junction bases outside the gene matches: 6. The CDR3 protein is CASSVVTGTGTQYF. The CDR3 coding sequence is TGTGCCAGCAGCGTAGTGACAGGGACCGGGACCCAGTACTTC.

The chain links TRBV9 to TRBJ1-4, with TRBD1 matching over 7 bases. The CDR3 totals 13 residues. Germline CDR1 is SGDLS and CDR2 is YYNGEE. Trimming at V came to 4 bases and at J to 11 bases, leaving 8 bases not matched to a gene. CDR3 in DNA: TGTGCCAGCAGCCCCCGGGACAGCGGGAAACTGTTTTTT. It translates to CASSPRDSGKLFF. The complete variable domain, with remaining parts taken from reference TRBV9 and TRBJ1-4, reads DSGVTQTPKHLITATGQRVTLRCSPRSGDLSVYWYQQSLDQGLQFLIQYYNGEERAKGNILERFSAQQFPDLHSELNLSSLELGDSALYFCASSPRDSGKLFFGSGTQLSVL.

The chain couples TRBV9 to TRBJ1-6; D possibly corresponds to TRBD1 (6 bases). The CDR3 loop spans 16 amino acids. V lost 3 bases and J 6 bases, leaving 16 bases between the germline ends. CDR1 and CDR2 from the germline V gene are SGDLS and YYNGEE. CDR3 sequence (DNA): TGTGCCAGCAGCGCGGACAGAGAAGATTTTAATTCACCCCTCCACTTT. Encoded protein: CASSADREDFNSPLHF.

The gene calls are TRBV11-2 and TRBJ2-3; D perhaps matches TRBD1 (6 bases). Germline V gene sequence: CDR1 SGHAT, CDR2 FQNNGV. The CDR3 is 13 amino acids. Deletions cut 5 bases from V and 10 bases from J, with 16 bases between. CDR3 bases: TGTGCCAGCAGCCCCCGGACAGAGGGGCCGCAGTATTTT. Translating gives CASSPRTEGPQYF.

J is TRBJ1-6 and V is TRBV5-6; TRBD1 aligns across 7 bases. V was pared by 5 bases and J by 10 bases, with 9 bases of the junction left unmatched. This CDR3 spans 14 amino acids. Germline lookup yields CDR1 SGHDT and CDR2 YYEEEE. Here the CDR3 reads CASSDAGTVSPLHF. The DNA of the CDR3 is TGTGCCAGCAGTGACGCCGGGACAGTATCACCCCTCCACTTT.

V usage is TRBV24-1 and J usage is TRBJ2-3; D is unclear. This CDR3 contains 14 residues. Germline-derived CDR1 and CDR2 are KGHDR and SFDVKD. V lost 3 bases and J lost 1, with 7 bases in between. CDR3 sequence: CATSDPSRTDTQYF. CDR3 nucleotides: TGTGCCACCAGTGATCCGTCCCGCACAGATACGCAGTATTTT.

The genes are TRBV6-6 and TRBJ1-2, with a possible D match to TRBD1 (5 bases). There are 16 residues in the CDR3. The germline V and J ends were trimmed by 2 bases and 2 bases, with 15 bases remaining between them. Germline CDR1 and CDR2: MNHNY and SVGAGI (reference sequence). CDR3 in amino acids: CASSYADRLPNYGYTF. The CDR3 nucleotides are TGTGCCAGCAGTTACGCCGACAGATTACCCAACTATGGCTACACCTTC.

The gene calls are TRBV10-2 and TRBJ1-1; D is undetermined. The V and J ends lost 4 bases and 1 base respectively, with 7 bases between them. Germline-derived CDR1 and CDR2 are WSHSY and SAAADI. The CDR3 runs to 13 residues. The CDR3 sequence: CASSVAQNTEAFF. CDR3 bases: TGCGCCAGCAGTGTTGCACAGAACACTGAAGCTTTCTTT.

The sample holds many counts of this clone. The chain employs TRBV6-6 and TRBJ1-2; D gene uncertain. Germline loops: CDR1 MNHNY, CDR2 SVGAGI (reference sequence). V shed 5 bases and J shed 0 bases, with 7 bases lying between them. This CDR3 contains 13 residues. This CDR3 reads CASSREPNYGYTF. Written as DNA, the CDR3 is TGTGCCAGCAGTCGAGAGCCTAACTATGGCTACACCTTC.

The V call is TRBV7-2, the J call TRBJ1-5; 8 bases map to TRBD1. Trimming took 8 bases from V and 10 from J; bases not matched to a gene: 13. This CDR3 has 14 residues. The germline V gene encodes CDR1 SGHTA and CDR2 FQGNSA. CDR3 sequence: CASGRDRLLGPQHF. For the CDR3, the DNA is TGTGCCAGCGGAAGGGACAGGCTCTTGGGACCCCAGCATTTT.

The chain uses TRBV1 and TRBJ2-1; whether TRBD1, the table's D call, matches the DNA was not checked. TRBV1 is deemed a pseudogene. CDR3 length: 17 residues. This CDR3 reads CTSSPTTASSSYNEQFF. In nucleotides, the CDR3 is TGCACCAGCAGCCCTACGACAGCGTCGAGCTCCTACAATGAGCAGTTCTTC.

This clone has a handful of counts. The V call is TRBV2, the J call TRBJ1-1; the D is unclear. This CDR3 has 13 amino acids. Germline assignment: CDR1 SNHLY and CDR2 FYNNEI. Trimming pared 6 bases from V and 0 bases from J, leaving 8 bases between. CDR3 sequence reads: CASRRSMNTEAFF. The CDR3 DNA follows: TGTGCCAGCAGACGGAGCATGAACACTGAAGCTTTCTTT.

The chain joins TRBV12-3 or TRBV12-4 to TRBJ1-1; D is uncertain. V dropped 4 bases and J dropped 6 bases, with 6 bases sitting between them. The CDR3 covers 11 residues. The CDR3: CASSYGAEAFF. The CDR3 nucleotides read TGTGCCAGCAGTTACGGGGCTGAAGCTTTCTTT.

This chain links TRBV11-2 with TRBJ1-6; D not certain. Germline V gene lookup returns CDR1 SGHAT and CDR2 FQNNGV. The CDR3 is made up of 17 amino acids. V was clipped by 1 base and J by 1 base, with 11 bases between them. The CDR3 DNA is TGTGCCAGCAGCTTAGCCCGAAGAGGATCCTATAATTCACCCCTCCACTTT. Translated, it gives CASSLARRGSYNSPLHF.

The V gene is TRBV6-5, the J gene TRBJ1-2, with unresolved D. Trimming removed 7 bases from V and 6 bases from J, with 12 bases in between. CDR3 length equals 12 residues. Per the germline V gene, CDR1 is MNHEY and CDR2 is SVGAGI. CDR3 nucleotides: TGTGCCAGCAAGGAGGCCGGGAATGGCTACACCTTC. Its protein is CASKEAGNGYTF.

The CDR3: CASSAPSGGGPDTQYF. In DNA form, the CDR3 reads TGTGCCAGCAGCGCCCCTAGCGGGGGAGGCCCAGATACGCAGTATTTT. The rearrangement uses TRBV9 and TRBJ2-3, with 10 bases matching TRBD2. The J segment lost 4 bases and the V segment lost 3 bases, leaving 8 bases of the junction unmatched. The germline gives CDR1 SGDLS, CDR2 YYNGEE. This CDR3 region has 16 residues.

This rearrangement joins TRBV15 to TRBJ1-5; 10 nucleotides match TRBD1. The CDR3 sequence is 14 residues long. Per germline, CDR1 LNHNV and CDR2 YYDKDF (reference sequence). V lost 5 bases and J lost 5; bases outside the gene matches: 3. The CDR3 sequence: CATSEGQGDQPQHF. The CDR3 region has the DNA TGTGCCACCAGCGAAGGACAGGGGGATCAGCCCCAGCATTTT.